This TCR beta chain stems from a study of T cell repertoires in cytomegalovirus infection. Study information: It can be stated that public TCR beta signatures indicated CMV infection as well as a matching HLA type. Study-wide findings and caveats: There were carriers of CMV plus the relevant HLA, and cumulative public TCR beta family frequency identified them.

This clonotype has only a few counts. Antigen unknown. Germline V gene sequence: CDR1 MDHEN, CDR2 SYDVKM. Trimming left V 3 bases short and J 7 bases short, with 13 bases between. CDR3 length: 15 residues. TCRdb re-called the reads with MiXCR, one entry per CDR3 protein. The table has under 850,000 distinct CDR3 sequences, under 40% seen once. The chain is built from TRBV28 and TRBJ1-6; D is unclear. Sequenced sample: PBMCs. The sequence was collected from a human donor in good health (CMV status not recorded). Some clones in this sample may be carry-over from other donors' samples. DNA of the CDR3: TGTGCCAGCAGTTTTACGGCAGGTCCCAATTCACCCCTCCACTTT. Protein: CASSFTAGPNSPLHF.